The 25 T cell receptor beta chains presented below share a single source sample, sequenced in a study of T cell responses to AZD1222 COVID-19 vaccine. The assay was immunoSEQ multiplex PCR, and TCRdb's table has in-frame clones only and misses some. Of about 150,000 clones in the sample, 90% are singletons; the top ten hold 1.5% to 2%. Sequenced material: peripheral blood, taken on day 0 of AZD1222 vaccination. These receptors were obtained from an adult in good health.

This clone has only one observation. The V call is TRBV28, the J call TRBJ1-5; 11 positions agree with TRBD1. Looked up from germline, CDR1 is MDHEN and CDR2 is SYDVKM. The CDR3 is made up of 15 amino acids. V shed 6 bases and J 6 bases; nucleotides not matched to a gene: 7. In DNA form, the CDR3 reads TGTGCCAGCAGCCCTAGGACAGGGGGCTTTCAGCCCCAGCATTTT. This sequence encodes CASSPRTGGFQPQHF.

The rearrangement links TRBV5-4 to TRBJ1-2, with 7 bases lining up with TRBD1. The CDR3 loop spans 15 amino acids. Germline V CDR1 and CDR2: SGHNT, YYREEE (reference sequence). J was trimmed by 5 bases and V by 2 bases; bases with no gene match: 9. DNA of the CDR3: TGTGCCAGCAGCTTAAGCCAGGGGGGGAATTATGGCTACACCTTC. Encoded protein: CASSLSQGGNYGYTF.

The chain's CDR3 is CASRWTETGEEKLFF. CDR3 DNA: TGCGCCAGCAGGTGGACCGAGACAGGGGAAGAAAAACTGTTTTTT. The chain employs TRBV4-1 and TRBJ1-4; TRBD1 matches at 8 bases. V lost 6 bases to trimming and J lost 8 bases; unmatched junction nucleotides: 11. This CDR3 contains 15 residues. Germline assignment: CDR1 MGHRA and CDR2 YSYEKL.

This clone has only one observation. V and J are TRBV7-2 and TRBJ1-2; D might be TRBD1 (6 bases). The CDR3 length is 13 residues. From germline, CDR1 is SGHTA and CDR2 FQGNSA. V was cut by 4 bases and J by 2 bases, with 8 bases left in between. The CDR3 here is CASSYRENYGYTF. In DNA, the CDR3 is TGTGCCAGCAGCTACAGGGAGAACTATGGCTACACCTTC.

V gene TRBV12-3 or TRBV12-4 combines with J gene TRBJ2-4; a weak D match, TRBD1 (5 bases). This CDR3 has 13 residues. Trimming left V 4 bases short and J 4 bases short, with 8 bases between. The CDR3 is CASSSTEKNIQYF. CDR3 coding DNA: TGTGCCAGCAGTTCGACAGAAAAAAACATTCAGTACTTC.

This clone was found once. The genes are TRBV28 and TRBJ1-4, with D maybe TRBD1 (5 bases). Trimming pared 6 bases from V and 4 bases from J, leaving 15 bases between. The germline V gene has CDR1 MDHEN and CDR2 SYDVKM. This CDR3 is built from 15 residues. This CDR3 reads CASSLAGFSNEKLFF. CDR3 in DNA: TGTGCCAGCAGCCTCGCAGGGTTCAGTAATGAAAAACTGTTTTTT.

The rearrangement links TRBV5-1 to TRBJ2-7; D is ambiguous. Trimming pared 0 bases from V and 1 base from J, leaving 17 bases between. Germline CDR1 and CDR2: SGHRS and YFSETQ. CDR3 size: 17 residues. CDR3 nucleotide sequence: TGCGCCAGCAGCTTGGAAGGGCCACTCTTTAAGTCCTACGAGCAGTACTTC. It encodes CASSLEGPLFKSYEQYF. Filled out from reference TRBV5-1 and TRBJ2-7, the complete variable domain reads KAGVTQTPRYLIKTRGQQVTLSCSPISGHRSVSWYQQTPGQGLQFLFEYFSETQRNKGNFPGRFSGRQFSNSRSEMNVSTLELGDSALYLCASSLEGPLFKSYEQYFGPGTRLTVT.

V and J are TRBV5-8 and TRBJ1-6; perhaps TRBD1 as D (6 bases). The V end lost 2 bases, the J end lost 6 bases, and 12 bases lay between the germline ends. The germline gives CDR1 SGHTS, CDR2 YDEGEE. The CDR3 loop spans 15 amino acids. In DNA, the CDR3 is TGTGCCAGCAGCTTTTCGGGGGGCCCTAATTCACCCCTCCACTTT. Protein sequence: CASSFSGGPNSPLHF.

V and J are TRBV18 and TRBJ2-1; 7 positions agree with TRBD2. This CDR3 has 15 residues. CDR1 and CDR2 from the germline V gene are KGHSH and LQKENI. J was trimmed by 4 bases and V by 0 bases; bases with no gene match: 3. CDR3 in DNA: TGTGCCAGCTCACCACCTGGACTAGATTACAATGAGCAGTTCTTC. This translates into CASSPPGLDYNEQFF.

CDR3 sequence: CASSSRGTLYQETQYF. The DNA of the CDR3 is TGTGCCAGCAGCTCCCGTGGGACTTTGTACCAAGAGACCCAGTACTTC. The chain recombines TRBV7-3 with TRBJ2-5, with a weak D call TRBD2 (6 bases). With 4 bases removed from V and 0 bases from J, the gap between germline ends came to 15 bases. The germline gives CDR1 SGHTA, CDR2 FQGTGA. The CDR3 runs to 16 residues.

This clone showed up just once. This chain joins TRBV6-5 and TRBJ2-2; D tentatively reads TRBD1 or TRBD2 (6 bases each). V lost 7 bases, J lost 6 bases, and 12 bases lay in between. There are 13 residues in the CDR3. Germline CDR1 MNHEY, CDR2 SVGAGI. The CDR3 loop is CASIRGLSGELFF. As DNA, the CDR3 is TGTGCCAGCATCCGGGGGCTCTCCGGGGAGCTGTTTTTT.

The chain uses TRBV7-9 and TRBJ2-1; D is undetermined. Germline V CDR1 and CDR2: SEHNR, FQNEAQ (reference sequence). Trimming removed 3 bases at V and 8 bases at J, with 11 bases between. The CDR3 covers 13 residues. CDR3 sequence reads: CASSFRLFDEQFF. CDR3 nucleotide sequence: TGTGCCAGCAGCTTTCGATTGTTCGATGAGCAGTTCTTC.

The chain joins TRBV24-1 to TRBJ2-1, with D perhaps TRBD1 (6 bases). V was cut by 0 bases and J by 0 bases, with 26 bases left in between. Germline assignment: CDR1 KGHDR and CDR2 SFDVKD. This CDR3 is 22 amino acids long. In DNA, the CDR3 is TGTGCCACCAGTGATTTGTCGTTGCCCGTGGGGGCAGGCGGAATCTCCTACAATGAGCAGTTCTTC. Encoded protein: CATSDLSLPVGAGGISYNEQFF.

This sequence joins TRBV6-2 or TRBV6-3 and TRBJ1-5; TRBD1 matches 7 bases. The CDR3 consists of 15 residues. Losses at the gene ends were 2 bases for V and 3 bases for J; bases not matched to a gene: 4. Germline V gives CDR1 MNHEY, CDR2 SVGEGT. In DNA form, the CDR3 reads TGTGCCAGCAGTTACCGCGACAGGGTCAATCAGCCCCAGCATTTT. Amino acid sequence: CASSYRDRVNQPQHF.

This clone has a single count. This rearrangement joins TRBV28 to TRBJ2-3, with D possibly being TRBD1 (5 bases). The germline V gene encodes CDR1 MDHEN and CDR2 SYDVKM. This CDR3 has 15 amino acids. Trimming took 3 bases from V and 2 from J, leaving 12 bases between them. CDR3 protein: CASSFGQGFTDTQYF. In nucleotides, the CDR3 is TGTGCCAGCAGTTTCGGACAAGGATTCACAGATACGCAGTATTTT.

V usage is TRBV7-9 and J usage is TRBJ1-3; the D gene is possibly TRBD1 (5 bases). The germline V gene has CDR1 SEHNR and CDR2 FQNEAQ (reference sequence). Trimming removed 3 bases at V and 3 bases at J, with 9 bases between. The length of the CDR3 is 14 residues. CDR3 DNA: TGTGCCAGCAGCTTGACAGTTATTGGAAACACCATATATTTT. Amino acid sequence: CASSLTVIGNTIYF. The full variable domain, in which reference TRBV7-9 and TRBJ1-3 provide the parts outside the CDR3, is DTGVSQNPRHKITKRGQNVTFRCDPISEHNRLYWYRQTLGQGPEFLTYFQNEAQLEKSRLLSDRFSAERPKGSFSTLEIQRTEQGDSAMYLCASSLTVIGNTIYFGEGSWLTVV.

The rearrangement uses TRBV2 and TRBJ2-1; the match to TRBD2 covers 7 bases. Trimming removed 7 bases from V and 9 bases from J; junction bases left unmatched: 6. From germline, CDR1 is SNHLY and CDR2 FYNNEI. The CDR3 is 12 amino acids. CDR3 loop: CASNWEGSEQFF. The CDR3 DNA reads as TGTGCCAGCAACTGGGAGGGTAGTGAGCAGTTCTTC.

The chain links TRBV7-2 to TRBJ2-3; perhaps TRBD1 as D (5 bases). Trimming took off 4 bases at V and 1 base at J, with 12 bases between the two ends. CDR1 is SGHTA, CDR2 FQGNSA, per germline. The CDR3 is made up of 15 amino acids. In DNA form, the CDR3 reads TGTGCCAGCAGCTCTAATACAGGCGGCACAGATACGCAGTATTTT. It yields the protein CASSSNTGGTDTQYF. The whole variable domain, filled in from reference TRBV7-2 and TRBJ2-3, reads GAGVSQSPSNKVTEKGKDVELRCDPISGHTALYWYRQSLGQGLEFLIYFQGNSAPDKSGLPSDRFSAERTGGSVSTLTIQRTQQEDSAVYLCASSSNTGGTDTQYFGPGTRLTVL.

The chain combines TRBV28 with TRBJ1-5; D is perhaps TRBD1 (6 bases). Germline CDR1 MDHEN, CDR2 SYDVKM. Trimming shortened V by 2 bases and J by 0 bases, and 17 bases separated the two germline ends. The CDR3 consists of 18 residues. The CDR3: CASSLRGAGKHSNQPQHF. The DNA for the CDR3 is TGTGCCAGCAGTTTAAGGGGGGCAGGAAAGCATAGCAATCAGCCCCAGCATTTT.

The genes are TRBV28 and TRBJ2-1; TRBD2 aligns across 8 bases. This CDR3 is 16 amino acids long. The trim removed 5 bases at V and 5 bases at J, leaving 11 bases unmatched. Germline V gene data show CDR1 as MDHEN and CDR2 as SYDVKM. The CDR3 DNA is TGTGCCAGCAGTCCCTTTTCGGGACTAGGAAACAATGAGCAGTTCTTC. As protein: CASSPFSGLGNNEQFF.

This clone was counted once. The V call is TRBV19, the J call TRBJ2-3, with D possibly being TRBD2 (5 bases). V lost 5 bases and J 1 base, leaving 16 bases between the germline ends. The CDR3 extends over 16 amino acids. CDR1 and CDR2 from the germline V gene are LNHDA and SQIVND (reference sequence). The CDR3 DNA follows: TGTGCCAGTAGTTCGCGCCTCAGTAGCGGCACAGATACGCAGTATTTT. Its protein is CASSSRLSSGTDTQYF.

The chain carries TRBV29-1 and TRBJ1-4; D is uncertain. This CDR3 has 15 residues. The V end lost 4 bases, the J end lost 3 bases, and 15 bases lay between the germline ends. Germline V lookup: CDR1 SQVTM, CDR2 ANQGSEA. The CDR3 DNA follows: TGCAGCGTTGTAGTTATCGGAGGAGCTAATGAAAAACTGTTTTTT. As protein: CSVVVIGGANEKLFF.

The chain links TRBV4-3 to TRBJ1-6; D remains ambiguous. The CDR3 loop spans 13 amino acids. The V end lost 4 bases, the J end lost 9 bases, and 10 bases lay between the germline ends. Looked up from germline, CDR1 is LGHNA and CDR2 is YSLEER. The CDR3 region is CASSPRSSSPLHF. The CDR3 DNA reads as TGCGCCAGCAGCCCCCGGTCCAGTTCACCCCTCCACTTT.

The chain uses TRBV11-2 and TRBJ2-3; 7 nucleotides align to TRBD2. Trimming took 5 bases from V and 3 from J; bases not matched to a gene: 11. The germline V gene has CDR1 SGHAT and CDR2 FQNNGV. The CDR3 is made up of 16 amino acids. This CDR3 reads CASSPGWREPTDTQYF. The CDR3 bases are TGTGCCAGCAGCCCGGGGTGGCGGGAGCCGACAGATACGCAGTATTTT.

The CDR3 loop reads CASRDRGRGYGYTF. The CDR3 nucleotides read TGTGCCAGTAGGGACAGGGGGCGCGGCTATGGCTACACCTTC. This chain joins TRBV19 and TRBJ1-2; 11 nucleotides align to TRBD1. The germline CDR1 and CDR2 sequences are LNHDA and SQIVND (reference sequence). The V segment lost 6 bases and the J segment 4 bases; nucleotides outside the gene matches: 4. The CDR3 runs to 14 residues.